The clone carrying this TCR beta chain was counted many times. Antigen: not known. Researchers tagged individual cDNA molecules with unique molecular identifiers. TCRdb recomputed calls from the 5' RACE reads with MiXCR, one row per CDR3 protein. The profile shows about 26,000 distinct CDR3 sequences, under 5% of them singletons. This sample stems from a study of early T cells in non-severe SARS-CoV-2 infection. Study-level background: The authors sequenced bulk RNA from unsorted whole blood, leaving chains unpaired. General observations from the study: Clonotype matching in VDJdb favored anti-spike CD8 responses and did not capture private and CD4 specificities.

The sequence was collected from an adult who was a healthcare worker with PCR-confirmed SARS-CoV-2 infection or an uninfected control (not recorded which). What was sequenced was whole blood.

CDR3 sequence (DNA): TGTGCCAGCAGCCAGGACACAGGGGGCAAGCAGTTCTTC. Encoded protein: CASSQDTGGKQFF. This chain links TRBV4-2 with TRBJ2-1; TRBD1 matches 9 bases. The J segment lost 11 bases and the V segment lost 3 bases, leaving 5 bases of the junction unmatched. Germline loops: CDR1 LGHNA, CDR2 YNFKEQ. This CDR3 region has 13 residues.